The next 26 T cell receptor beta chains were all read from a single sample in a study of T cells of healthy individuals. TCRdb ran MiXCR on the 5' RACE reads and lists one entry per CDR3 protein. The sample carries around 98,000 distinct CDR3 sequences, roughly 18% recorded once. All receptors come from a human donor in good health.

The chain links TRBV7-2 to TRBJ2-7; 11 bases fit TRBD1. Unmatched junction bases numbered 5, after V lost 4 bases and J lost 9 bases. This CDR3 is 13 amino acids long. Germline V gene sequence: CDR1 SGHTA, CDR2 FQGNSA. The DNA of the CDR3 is TGTGCCAGCAGCTGGGACAGGGGGTCCCCGCAGTACTTC. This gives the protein CASSWDRGSPQYF.

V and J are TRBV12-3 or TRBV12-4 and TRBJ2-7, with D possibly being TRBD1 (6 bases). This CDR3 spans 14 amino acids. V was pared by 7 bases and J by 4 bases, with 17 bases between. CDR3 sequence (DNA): TGTGCCAGCACCCTCCCGGGACAACTTTACGAGCAGTACTTC. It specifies CASTLPGQLYEQYF.

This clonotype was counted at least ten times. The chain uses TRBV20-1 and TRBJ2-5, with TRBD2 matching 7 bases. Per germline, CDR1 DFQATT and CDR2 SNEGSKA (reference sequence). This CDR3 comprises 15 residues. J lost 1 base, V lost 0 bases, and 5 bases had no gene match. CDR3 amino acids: CSARDGRAAQETQYF. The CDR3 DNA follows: TGCAGTGCTAGAGATGGGAGGGCCGCCCAAGAGACCCAGTACTTC.

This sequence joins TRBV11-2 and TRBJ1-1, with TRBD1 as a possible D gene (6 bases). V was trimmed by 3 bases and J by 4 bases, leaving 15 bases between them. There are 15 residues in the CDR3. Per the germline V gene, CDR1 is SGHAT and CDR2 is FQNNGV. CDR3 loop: CASSFLGAGSTEAFF. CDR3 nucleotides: TGTGCCAGCAGCTTTCTGGGGGCGGGGAGCACTGAAGCTTTCTTT. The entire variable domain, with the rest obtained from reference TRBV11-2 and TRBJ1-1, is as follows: EAGVAQSPRYKIIEKRQSVAFWCNPISGHATLYWYQQILGQGPKLLIQFQNNGVVDDSQLPKDRFSAERLKGVDSTLKIQPAKLEDSAVYLCASSFLGAGSTEAFFGQGTRLTVV.

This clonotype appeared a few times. In DNA, the CDR3 is TGTGCCAGCAGCAGAGAGGACAGGGACACCGGGGAGCTGTTTTTT. Its protein product is CASSREDRDTGELFF. This rearrangement joins TRBV11-2 to TRBJ2-2, with TRBD1 matching 8 bases. The V and J ends lost 5 bases and 3 bases, in that order; junction bases with no gene match: 5. The germline gives CDR1 SGHAT, CDR2 FQNNGV. CDR3 size: 15 residues.

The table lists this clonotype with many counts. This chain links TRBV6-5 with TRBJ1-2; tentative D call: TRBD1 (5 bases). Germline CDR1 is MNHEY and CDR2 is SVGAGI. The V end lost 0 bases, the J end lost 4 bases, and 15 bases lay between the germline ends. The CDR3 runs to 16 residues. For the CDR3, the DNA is TGTGCCAGCAGTTACTCCGACAGCAATAGGATCTATGGCTACACCTTC. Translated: CASSYSDSNRIYGYTF.

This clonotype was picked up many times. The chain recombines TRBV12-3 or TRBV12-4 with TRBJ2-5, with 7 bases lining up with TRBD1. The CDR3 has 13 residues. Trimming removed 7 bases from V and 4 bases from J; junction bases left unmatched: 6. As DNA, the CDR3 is TGTGCCAGCACCTCTACAGGGGTAGAGACCCAGTACTTC. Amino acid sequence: CASTSTGVETQYF.

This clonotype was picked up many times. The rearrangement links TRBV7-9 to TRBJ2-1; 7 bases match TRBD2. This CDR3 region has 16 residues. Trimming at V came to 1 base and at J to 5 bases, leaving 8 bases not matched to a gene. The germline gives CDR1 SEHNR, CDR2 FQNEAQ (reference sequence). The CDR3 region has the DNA TGTGCCAGCAGCTTAGGTCATGGCGGGAGCCACAATGAGCAGTTCTTC. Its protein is CASSLGHGGSHNEQFF.

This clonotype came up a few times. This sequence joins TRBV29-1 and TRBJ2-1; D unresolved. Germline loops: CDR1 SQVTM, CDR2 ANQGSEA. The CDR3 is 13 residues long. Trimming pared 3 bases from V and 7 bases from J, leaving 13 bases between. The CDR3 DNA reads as TGCAGCGTTGATGATAAGACCAGGAATGAGCAGTTCTTC. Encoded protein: CSVDDKTRNEQFF.

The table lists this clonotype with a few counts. The CDR3 protein is CASTLGSNTEAFF. Written as DNA, the CDR3 is TGTGCCAGCACCTTGGGCTCGAACACTGAAGCTTTCTTT. The genes are TRBV12-3 or TRBV12-4 and TRBJ1-1; D unclear. Deletions cut 7 bases from V and 1 base from J, with 10 bases between. The CDR3 loop spans 13 amino acids.

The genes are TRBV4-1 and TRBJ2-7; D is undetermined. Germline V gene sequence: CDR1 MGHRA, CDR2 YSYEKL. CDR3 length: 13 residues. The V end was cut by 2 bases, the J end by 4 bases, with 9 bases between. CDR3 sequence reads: CASSQPHLYEQYF. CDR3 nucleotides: TGCGCCAGCAGCCAACCACACCTTTACGAGCAGTACTTC.

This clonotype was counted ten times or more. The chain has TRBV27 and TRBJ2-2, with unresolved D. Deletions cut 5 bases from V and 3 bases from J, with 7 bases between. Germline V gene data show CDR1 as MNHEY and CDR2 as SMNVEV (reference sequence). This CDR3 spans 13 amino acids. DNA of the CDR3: TGTGCCAGCAGTCCCCCCGACACCGGGGAGCTGTTTTTT. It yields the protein CASSPPDTGELFF.

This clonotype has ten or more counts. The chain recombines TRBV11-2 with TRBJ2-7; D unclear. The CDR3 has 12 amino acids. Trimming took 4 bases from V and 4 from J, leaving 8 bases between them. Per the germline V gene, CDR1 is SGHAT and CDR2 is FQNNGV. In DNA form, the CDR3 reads TGTGCCAGCAGCTCTACTATTTACGAGCAGTACTTC. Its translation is CASSSTIYEQYF.

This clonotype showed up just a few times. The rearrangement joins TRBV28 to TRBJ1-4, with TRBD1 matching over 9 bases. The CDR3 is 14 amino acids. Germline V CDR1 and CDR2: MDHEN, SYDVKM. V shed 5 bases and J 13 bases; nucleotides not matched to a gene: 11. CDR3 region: CASSPGTGSNRLFF. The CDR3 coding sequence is TGTGCCAGCAGTCCCGGGACAGGGTCCAATAGACTGTTTTTT.

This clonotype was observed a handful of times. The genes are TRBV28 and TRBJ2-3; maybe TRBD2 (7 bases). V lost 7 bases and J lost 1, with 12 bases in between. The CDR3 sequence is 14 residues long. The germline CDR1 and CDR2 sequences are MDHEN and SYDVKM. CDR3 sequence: CASIPGGGTDTQYF. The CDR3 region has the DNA TGTGCCAGCATCCCGGGGGGCGGCACAGATACGCAGTATTTT.

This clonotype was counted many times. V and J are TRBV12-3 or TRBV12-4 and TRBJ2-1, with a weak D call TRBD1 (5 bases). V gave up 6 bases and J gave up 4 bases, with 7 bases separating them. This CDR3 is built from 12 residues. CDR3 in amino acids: CASSRQYNEQFF. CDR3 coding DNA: TGTGCCAGCAGCCGACAGTACAATGAGCAGTTCTTC.

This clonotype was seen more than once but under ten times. This CDR3 is CASSQNTGTPTRGNEQFF. CDR3 sequence (DNA): TGCGCCAGCAGCCAAAATACCGGGACCCCAACTAGGGGGAATGAGCAGTTCTTC. The chain recombines TRBV4-3 with TRBJ2-1; a possible D gene is TRBD1 (6 bases). The CDR3 contains 18 residues. Trimming cost V 2 bases and J 7 bases, with 24 bases left between them. From germline, CDR1 is LGHNA and CDR2 YSLEER.

CDR3 in amino acids: CASSYIGQSYEQYF. In DNA, the CDR3 is TGTGCCAGCAGTTACATCGGGCAGAGCTACGAGCAGTACTTC. The chain uses TRBV6-5 and TRBJ2-7; D ambiguous. This CDR3 spans 14 amino acids. Trimming removed 2 bases at V and 3 bases at J, with 11 bases between. Per germline, CDR1 MNHEY and CDR2 SVGAGI.

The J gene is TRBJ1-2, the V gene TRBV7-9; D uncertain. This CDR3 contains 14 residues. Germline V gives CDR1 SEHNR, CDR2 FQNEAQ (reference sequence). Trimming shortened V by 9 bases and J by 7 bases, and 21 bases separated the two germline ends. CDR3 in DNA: TGTGCCAGTACCGCGGTGGAGGGCTCGCGTGGCTACACCTTC. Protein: CASTAVEGSRGYTF.

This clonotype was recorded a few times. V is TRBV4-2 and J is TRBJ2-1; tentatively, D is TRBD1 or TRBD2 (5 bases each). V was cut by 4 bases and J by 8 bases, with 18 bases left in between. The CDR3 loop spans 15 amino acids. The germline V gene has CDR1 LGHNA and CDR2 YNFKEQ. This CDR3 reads CASSRGTGRRDEQFF. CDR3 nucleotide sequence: TGTGCCAGCAGCCGAGGGACGGGTAGAAGGGATGAGCAGTTCTTC.

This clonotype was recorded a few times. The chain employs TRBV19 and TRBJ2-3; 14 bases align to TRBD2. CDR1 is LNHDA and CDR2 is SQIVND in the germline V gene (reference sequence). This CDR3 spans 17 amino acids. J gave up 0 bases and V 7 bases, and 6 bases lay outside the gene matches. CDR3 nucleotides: TGTGCCAGTACTCCGGGACTAGCGGGGGCGAGCACAGATACGCAGTATTTT. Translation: CASTPGLAGASTDTQYF.

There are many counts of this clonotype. The CDR3 nucleotides are TGTGCCAGCAGCTCCAGCCCCGGGGACAGAAACTATGGCTACACCTTC. It yields the protein CASSSSPGDRNYGYTF. J is TRBJ1-2 and V is TRBV7-2; 7 positions match TRBD1. V lost 4 bases to trimming and J lost 2 bases; unmatched junction nucleotides: 10. The germline V gene encodes CDR1 SGHTA and CDR2 FQGNSA. The CDR3 is 16 amino acids. The variable domain in full, with the rest retrieved from reference TRBV7-2 and TRBJ1-2, is GAGVSQSPSNKVTEKGKDVELRCDPISGHTALYWYRQSLGQGLEFLIYFQGNSAPDKSGLPSDRFSAERTGGSVSTLTIQRTQQEDSAVYLCASSSSPGDRNYGYTFGSGTRLTVV.

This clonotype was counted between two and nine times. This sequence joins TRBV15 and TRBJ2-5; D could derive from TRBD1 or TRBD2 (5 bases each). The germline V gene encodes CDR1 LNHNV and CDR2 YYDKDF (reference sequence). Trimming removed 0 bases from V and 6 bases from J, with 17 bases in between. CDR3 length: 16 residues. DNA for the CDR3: TGTGCCACCAGCAGAGATGGGACGCGAACTGGGAAGACCCAGTACTTC. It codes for CATSRDGTRTGKTQYF.

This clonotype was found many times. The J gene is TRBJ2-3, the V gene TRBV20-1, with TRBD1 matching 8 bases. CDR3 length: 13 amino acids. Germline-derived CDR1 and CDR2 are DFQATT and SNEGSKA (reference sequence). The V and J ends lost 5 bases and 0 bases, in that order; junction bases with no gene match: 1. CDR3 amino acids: CSARDRSTDTQYF. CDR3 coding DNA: TGCAGTGCTCGGGACAGGAGCACAGATACGCAGTATTTT.

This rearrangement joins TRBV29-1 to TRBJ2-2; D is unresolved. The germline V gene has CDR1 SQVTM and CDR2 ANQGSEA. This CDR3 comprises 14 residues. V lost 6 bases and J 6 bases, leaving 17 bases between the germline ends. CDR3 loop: CSVVTPSFSGELFF. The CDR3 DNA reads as TGCAGCGTCGTAACCCCTAGTTTCTCCGGGGAGCTGTTTTTT.

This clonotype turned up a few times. The CDR3 loop is CASSVGQGDEQYF. In DNA, the CDR3 is TGTGCCAGCAGCGTAGGTCAAGGGGACGAGCAGTACTTC. The chain links TRBV9 to TRBJ2-7; D might be TRBD1 (5 bases). Trimming removed 0 bases at V and 5 bases at J, with 9 bases between. From germline, CDR1 is SGDLS and CDR2 YYNGEE. The CDR3 consists of 13 residues.